The TCR beta chain described here comes from a study of human T cells and chemical hapten exposure. Whole-study context: Small volume differences among pooled libraries mainly caused per-sample TCR yield variation.

As for time point: pre-sensitization, week 0. Regarding treatment: therapeutic diphenylcyclopropenone sensitization with weekly scalp DPC. TCRdb itself ran the RACE reads through MiXCR, one entry per CDR3 protein. The sample has 250,000 or so distinct CDR3 sequences, roughly 7.4% seen once. Study-level results: Controls had significantly fewer large CDR3 similarity clusters than were formed by expanded TCRs. PT1 expanded TCR numbers tracked positively with patch test score.

This clonotype showed up just a few times. Its matching antigen is unknown. The source is a man aged 18 to 29 with alopecia areata. Some clones in this sample may be carry-over from other donors' samples. Sample: whole blood, taken in connection with sensitization to the hapten diphenylcyclopropenone (DPC).

The CDR3 loop reads CASSQYSGGASGSYEQYF. The CDR3 DNA sequence: TGCGCCAGCAGCCAGTATAGCGGGGGGGCCTCTGGTTCCTACGAGCAGTACTTC. The chain combines TRBV4-3 with TRBJ2-7; 11 nucleotides agree with TRBD2. V trimming: 3 bases; J trimming: 1 base; junction bases outside the gene matches: 11. The CDR3 has 18 amino acids. Per germline, CDR1 LGHNA and CDR2 YSLEER.